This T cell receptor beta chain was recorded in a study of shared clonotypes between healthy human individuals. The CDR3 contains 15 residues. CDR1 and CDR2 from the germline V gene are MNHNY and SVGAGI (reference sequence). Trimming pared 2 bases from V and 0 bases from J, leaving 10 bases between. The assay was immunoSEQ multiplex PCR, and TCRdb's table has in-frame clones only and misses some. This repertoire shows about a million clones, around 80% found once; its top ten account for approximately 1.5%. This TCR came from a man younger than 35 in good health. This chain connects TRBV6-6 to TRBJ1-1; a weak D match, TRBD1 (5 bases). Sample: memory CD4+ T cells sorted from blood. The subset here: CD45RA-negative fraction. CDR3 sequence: CASSYAGPMNTEAFF. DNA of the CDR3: TGTGCCAGCAGTTACGCGGGGCCCATGAACACTGAAGCTTTCTTT.